The clone carrying this T cell receptor beta chain was observed at least ten times. With TRAV- and TRBV-specific primers, first-strand cDNA was made, covering the alpha and beta chains. With a V-primer adapter and a constant-region primer, TCRs were amplified for about 19 PCR cycles. TCRdb used MiXCR to reprocess the reads, holding one entry per CDR3 protein. The table lists 85,000 to 95,000 distinct CDR3 sequences, more than 7.5% of them singletons. The germline CDR1 and CDR2 sequences are SGHTA and FQGTGA. This CDR3 comprises 16 residues. V lost 4 bases and J lost 4; bases outside the gene matches: 10. As to time point: before trial treatment. The data stem from a study of low-dose radiotherapy and immunotherapy resistance in tumors.

Sequencing used PBMCs, obtained before treatment. The chain joins TRBV7-3 to TRBJ2-7; TRBD2 agrees at 10 bases. The sequence came from a male donor with prostate cancer. The CDR3 DNA reads TGTGCCAGCAGCTCATCACAGCGGGAGGGCCGATACGAGCAGTACTTC. This translates into CASSSSQREGRYEQYF. The full variable domain, with the rest looked up from reference TRBV7-3 and TRBJ2-7, is GAGVSQTPSNKVTEKGKYVELRCDPISGHTALYWYRQSLGQGPEFLIYFQGTGAADDSGLPNDRFFAVRPEGSVSTLKIQRTERGDSAVYLCASSSSQREGRYEQYFGPGTRLTVT.